This is a list of T cell receptor beta chains from one sample in a study of cytomegalovirus exposure and HLA in healthy donors. Measured with immunoSEQ multiplex PCR; TCRdb has only the in-frame clones, and not every one. Here the sample spans 90,000 to 140,000 clones, roughly 13% being singletons. The sample comprised PBMCs. These receptors were taken from a man aged 35 to 55 in good health and CMV-seropositive. Both conserved end residues are part of each CDR3. D genes are given only for firm matches. Size is stated for part of the rows, as once, few or many counts, or as a class when the clone is expanded.

TRBD1 TRBJ2-7 TRBV4-3 few TGCGCCAGCAGCCAAGACGACAGGGGGAGCTACGAGCAGTACTTC CASSQDDRGSYEQYF
TRBD2 TRBJ2-7 TRBV6-5 - TGTGCCAGCAGTTACTCGAGTCTAGCGGGGGAGCAGTACTTC CASSYSSLAGEQYF
- TRBJ1-3 TRBV6-5 - TGTGCCAGCAGTTACTCTACGGGGGCTGGAAACACCATATATTTT CASSYSTGAGNTIYF
- TRBJ1-2 TRBV19 few TGTGCCAGTAGTATATCAGGGATCTATGGCTACACCTTC CASSISGIYGYTF
TRBD1 TRBJ1-1 TRBV5-1 - TGCGCCAGCAGCCCGGGGACAGGAGTAGAGACTGAAGCTTTCTTT CASSPGTGVETEAFF
TRBD1 TRBJ1-2 TRBV27 few TGTGCCAGCAGTGAACAGGGGGCAAATGGCTACACCTTC CASSEQGANGYTF
TRBD1 TRBJ1-2 TRBV30 - TGTGCCTGGAGTTTGGGACAGCAAAACAGTTATGGCTACACCTTC CAWSLGQQNSYGYTF
- TRBJ2-1 TRBV9 - TGTGCCAGCAGCGTTTTAAGCGGAAACTACAATGAGCAGTTCTTC CASSVLSGNYNEQFF
- TRBJ2-2 TRBV4-3 few TGCGCCAGCAGCCAAGAGAGGGAGGAGACCACCGGGGAGCTGTTTTTT CASSQEREETTGELFF
- TRBJ1-1 TRBV28 - TGTGCCAGCAGCCCAGGACAGACGAACCCTGAAGCTTTCTTT CASSPGQTNPEAFF
- TRBJ2-1 TRBV28 few TGTGCCAGCAGTCGGACTCACGGGCCCTACAATGAGCAGTTCTTC CASSRTHGPYNEQFF
TRBD2 TRBJ2-3 TRBV25-1 few TGTGCCAGCAGTGGAGAAACGGCGGGAGACACAGATACGCAGTATTTT CASSGETAGDTDTQYF
TRBD1 TRBJ1-1 TRBV7-2 - TGTGCCAGCAGACTAACGACAGGGGGCACTGAAGCTTTCTTT CASRLTTGGTEAFF
TRBD2 TRBJ2-2 TRBV30 - TGTGCCGGGAGGGTAACGGGAGTACTAACCGGGGAGCTGTTTTTT CAGRVTGVLTGELFF
- TRBJ1-1 TRBV2 few TGTGCCAGCAGTGAATCCAGGGAATCTGAAGCTTTCTTT CASSESRESEAFF
TRBD1 TRBJ2-7 TRBV10-1 - TGCGCCAGCAGTGCAGGGGGCCCCCCCTACGAGCAGTACTTC CASSAGGPPYEQYF
- TRBJ2-1 TRBV28 few TGTGCCAGCAGTATGGATACGGGTGAGCAGTTCTTC CASSMDTGEQFF
TRBD1 TRBJ1-1 TRBV6-1 - TGTGCCAGCAGTCCCTGGACAGGACCGAGCACTGAAGCTTTCTTT CASSPWTGPSTEAFF
TRBD1 TRBJ1-2 TRBV7-6 few TGTGCCAGCAGCCAAGAGACAGGGACTAACTATGGCTACACCTTC CASSQETGTNYGYTF
TRBD2 TRBJ2-1 TRBV5-1 - TGCGCCAGCAGCTTCACTAGCGTTAATGAGCAGTTCTTC CASSFTSVNEQFF
- TRBJ2-7 TRBV7-8 - TGTGCCAGCAGCATAGTAAATGAGCAGTACTTC CASSIVNEQYF
- TRBJ2-7 TRBV6-6 few TGTGCCAGCAGTGACCGGGCCTACGAGCAGTACTTC CASSDRAYEQYF
TRBD1 TRBJ2-7 TRBV5-6 - TGTGCCAGCAGCGTGGACAGGGGCTTCAGGAGGGAGCAGTACTTC CASSVDRGFRREQYF
TRBD2 TRBJ2-5 TRBV6-5 few TGTGCCAGCAGCTACCTAGCGGGAGAGGGAGAGACCCAGTACTTC CASSYLAGEGETQYF
TRBD2 TRBJ2-5 TRBV27 - TGTGCCAGCAGCATCCACGGGGGGACTAGCGGGCGCCTCGCCAAGGAGACCCAGTACTTC CASSIHGGTSGRLAKETQYF
TRBD1 TRBJ1-2 TRBV6-1 few TGTGCCAGCAGTGAAGCGGGCGGGACAGCTAACTATGGCTACACCTTC CASSEAGGTANYGYTF
TRBD1 TRBJ2-7 TRBV28 few TGTGCCAGCACCCTAGCCGGGACAGGTCTCTACGAGCAGTACTTC CASTLAGTGLYEQYF
TRBD2 TRBJ2-1 TRBV30 - TGTGCCTGGAGTTCCGGGACTAGCGGGAGGCAAAGCTCCTACAATGAGCAGTTCTTC CAWSSGTSGRQSSYNEQFF
- TRBJ2-7 TRBV7-9 - TGTGCCAGCAGCTCCCCGGGGACTCGTTTTAACTACGAGCAGTACTTC CASSSPGTRFNYEQYF
TRBD1 TRBJ1-1 TRBV29-1 few TGCAGCGGGGGGACCGGGACAGGGAGTGGAGCTTTCTTT CSGGTGTGSGAFF
- TRBJ2-2 TRBV5-1 - TGCGCCAGCAGCCCGCGCAGCGAGTCCACCGGGGAGCTGTTTTTT CASSPRSESTGELFF
- TRBJ1-2 TRBV5-4 - TGTGCCAGCAGCTTGGGCAGGGGAGTGAGCGTCTATGGCTACACCTTC CASSLGRGVSVYGYTF
- TRBJ2-5 TRBV5-1 few TGCGCCAGCAGCTTGGATGTCAGTGAGGTTGAGACCCAGTACTTC CASSLDVSEVETQYF
- TRBJ2-2 TRBV5-4 - TGTGCCAGCAGTCTGCCAGGGGGGACCGGGGAGCTGTTTTTT CASSLPGGTGELFF
- TRBJ2-3 TRBV9 - TGTGCCAGCAGCACCTGGACTTTCGTGGGGACAGATACGCAGTATTTT CASSTWTFVGTDTQYF
TRBD1 TRBJ2-1 TRBV19 once TGTGCCAGTAGTTTCCGCCGGGACAGGGTATACAATGAGCAGTTCTTC CASSFRRDRVYNEQFF
- TRBJ1-5 TRBV6-1 few TGTGCCAGCACCCCCCCGGGAGGGATTCAGCCCCAGCATTTT CASTPPGGIQPQHF
- TRBJ1-5 TRBV5-1 few TGCGCCAGCAACAGGGCGGGGGCAGAGTTACATTATAGCAATCAGCCCCAGCATTTT CASNRAGAELHYSNQPQHF
TRBD2 TRBJ2-7 TRBV29-1 few TGCAGCGTTGCTCTACTAGCGGGATCCTACGAGCAGTACTTC CSVALLAGSYEQYF
- TRBJ1-4 TRBV9 - TGTGCCAGCAGCGTAGACTGGAGGAATGAAAAACTGTTTTTT CASSVDWRNEKLFF
TRBD1 TRBJ2-1 TRBV6-5 few TGTGCCAGCAGTTACCGGGGACAGGGATCCTACAATGAGCAGTTCTTC CASSYRGQGSYNEQFF
- TRBJ1-2 TRBV16 few TGTGCCAGCAGCCAGTCAGGGAATGGCTACACCTTC CASSQSGNGYTF
- TRBJ1-5 TRBV5-8 few TGTGCCAGCAGCTTACCGGGTCCCCGCGCCCAGCATTTT CASSLPGPRAQHF
- TRBJ1-1 TRBV9 few TGTGCCAGCAGCGTCCCCCCCCTTAGCGGGACTGAAGCTTTCTTT CASSVPPLSGTEAFF
- TRBJ2-5 TRBV30 - TGTGCCTGGAGTGTGAGGGAGCGAGAGACCCAGTACTTC CAWSVRERETQYF
- TRBJ1-5 TRBV18 few TGTGCCAGCTCACCGCAGGTTATGGGACACAGCCGAAATCAGCCCCAGCATTTT CASSPQVMGHSRNQPQHF
- TRBJ2-2 TRBV4-2 many TGTGCCAGCAGCCCACGAGCTGACACCGGGGAGCTGTTTTTT CASSPRADTGELFF
- TRBJ1-3 TRBV11-2 - TGTGCCAGCAGCTCTAATTTGAGGTTAATCTCTGGAAACACCATATATTTT CASSSNLRLISGNTIYF
- TRBJ1-4 TRBV4-3 few TGCGCCAGCAGCCAGGGGCAAGGAGGGGTGAGGGAAAAACTGTTTTTT CASSQGQGGVREKLFF
TRBD1 TRBJ1-4 TRBV14 - TGTGCCAGCAGCCAAGGCCGAACAGGGGGCCGTACTAATGAAAAACTGTTTTTT CASSQGRTGGRTNEKLFF
- TRBJ2-7 TRBV28 few TGTGCCAGCAGTTTCGGACAGAGCTACGAGCAGTACTTC CASSFGQSYEQYF
- TRBJ2-5 TRBV4-3 few TGCGCCAGCAGCCAAGATTTTCAGGGGTGGGAGACCCAGTACTTC CASSQDFQGWETQYF
TRBD2 TRBJ2-7 TRBV5-4 few TGTGCCAGCAGCCAAAGCGGGAGGGCCTTCGAGCAGTACTTC CASSQSGRAFEQYF